This paragraph reports one T cell receptor beta chain. Its cognate antigen is unknown. This sample was taken from a study of cytotoxic CD8 clonotypes in ibrutinib-treated CLL. Study information: The taking of response samples occurred after a median roughly twelve months of treatment, with a range of 6 to 36. Samples had a mean of roughly 250,000 productive templates and 94,082 productive rearrangements.

The sequencing depth, 1 in 200,000 to 1 in 1 million T cells, was the target. Assay: immunoSEQ multiplex PCR; the TCRdb copy retains only in-frame clones and omits some. Of around 200,000 clones in the sample, 65% to 80% were seen once. General study points: Patients had baseline clonality above age-matched healthy donors, and this clonality moved with circulating CD8+ T-cell counts.

V was clipped by 7 bases and J by 0 bases, with 9 bases between them. The germline V gene has CDR1 MDHEN and CDR2 SYDVKM. CDR3 length: 13 amino acids. This chain joins TRBV28 and TRBJ1-2, with D possibly matching TRBD1 (5 bases). The TCR sequence derives from a human donor with chronic lymphocytic leukemia. The material sequenced was PBMCs, taken after 12 months of ibrutinib treatment. CDR3 DNA: TGTGCCAGCATTACGACAGCTAACTATGGCTACACCTTC. Protein product: CASITTANYGYTF.